This T cell receptor beta chain was captured by sequencing in a study of T cells in Graves' hyperthyroidism and ophthalmopathy. Whole-study findings and limits: Ophthalmopathy prediction by the model preceded onset by a median roughly 6.3 months. Clonotypes that were expanded in thyroid above 0.001 mostly appeared in blood too.

Amplified regions were TCR beta CDR3 sequences from RNA transcripts. The primer set for the first-round RT-PCR of the TCR CDR3 was HTBI. TCRdb redid the calling of the multiplex PCR reads with MiXCR, one entry per CDR3 protein. The sample includes about 540,000 distinct CDR3 sequences, 35% to 55% of them seen just once. Trimming pared 3 bases from V and 0 bases from J, leaving 6 bases between. This CDR3 has 14 amino acids. Germline CDR1 DFQATT, CDR2 SNEGSKA (reference sequence). Researchers defined stable Graves' hyperthyroidism as no ophthalmopathy progression within 18 months. Diagnostic decisions used clinical symptoms, serum thyroxine and TRAb, thyroid ultrasound and orbital computed tomography. In the case of this clonotype: Antigen specificity is unknown.

This receptor was taken from a woman in her late teens or twenties with Graves' hyperthyroidism. The chain links TRBV20-1 to TRBJ2-6, with D unclear. The source material was peripheral blood or thyroid tissue (not recorded which). The CDR3 spells CSASKDSGANVLTF. The CDR3 bases are TGCAGTGCTAGTAAAGACTCTGGGGCCAACGTCCTGACTTTC.